The entry that follows covers one T cell receptor beta chain sequence. What it binds is not known. Original processing notes: Filtering of immunoSEQ junctional sequences could not match full-length read filtering. The data were produced by immunoSEQ multiplex PCR, yet TCRdb's version contains in-frame clones alone and is incomplete. V, J and clone size reflect that table, while D and trimming were determined from the DNA. This table has some 2.1 million clones, about 95% appearing once. In germline, CDR1 is SGHDT, CDR2 YYEEEE. The CDR3 totals 14 residues. The germline V and J ends were trimmed by 3 bases and 10 bases, with 17 bases remaining between them. The sample is drawn from a study of shared clonotypes between healthy human individuals. Cells designated naive CD8 were CD45RO-negative and were positively selected for CCR7, with terminally differentiated effector memory CD45RA+ cells excluded. General observations from the study: A generally larger estimated richness was seen in naive subsets than in memory subsets.

The TCR sequence derives from a man in his late teens or twenties in good health. The chain combines TRBV5-6 with TRBJ2-1; a weak D match, TRBD2 (5 bases). The sequencing input was naive CD8+ T cells sorted from blood. This CDR3 is CASSYQRLLREQFF. In DNA form, the CDR3 reads TGTGCCAGCAGCTACCAGCGGCTCTTAAGGGAGCAGTTCTTC.